The sequence of this TCR beta chain was determined in a study of cytomegalovirus exposure and HLA in healthy donors. At the level of the study: There were tens of millions of unique TCRs (from HLA-typed donors) in an early data release. Study observations and caveats: Some highly shared sequence variants likely arose as a pipeline artifact.

Both 60 Vbeta primers and 13 Jbeta primers went into the PCR. Clones were read by immunoSEQ multiplex PCR, and TCRdb kept only the in-frame ones, dropping some. The top ten hold 7% to 10% of the sample, which has more than 85,000 clones, around 80% seen once. This clone was picked up one time. Its specificity is unknown. Germline V CDR1 and CDR2: SGHNT, YENEEA. The length of the CDR3 is 15 residues. The ends lost 1 base at V and 8 bases at J; junction bases unmatched: 10. The sample consisted of PBMCs. The V call is TRBV11-3, the J call TRBJ2-7; 8 nucleotides match TRBD1. This clonotype originated in a man between 40 and 49 years old in good health and CMV-seropositive. The CDR3 here is CASSLAFGRGLKQYF. The CDR3 coding sequence is TGTGCCAGCAGCTTAGCTTTCGGCAGGGGGCTGAAGCAGTACTTC.